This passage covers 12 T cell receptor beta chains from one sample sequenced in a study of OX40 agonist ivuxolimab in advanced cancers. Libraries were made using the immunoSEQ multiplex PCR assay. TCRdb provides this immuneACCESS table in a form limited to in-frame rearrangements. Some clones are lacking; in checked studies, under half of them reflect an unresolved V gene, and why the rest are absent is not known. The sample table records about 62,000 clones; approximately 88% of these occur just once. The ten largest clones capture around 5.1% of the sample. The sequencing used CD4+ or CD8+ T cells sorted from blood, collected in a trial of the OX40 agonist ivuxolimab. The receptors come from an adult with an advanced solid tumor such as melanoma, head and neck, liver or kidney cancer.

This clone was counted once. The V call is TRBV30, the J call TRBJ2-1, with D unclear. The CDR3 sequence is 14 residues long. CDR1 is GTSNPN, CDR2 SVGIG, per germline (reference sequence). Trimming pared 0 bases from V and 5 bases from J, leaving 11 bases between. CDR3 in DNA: TGTGCCTGGAGTGTAGGTACAGCGAACAATGAGCAGTTCTTC. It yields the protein CAWSVGTANNEQFF.

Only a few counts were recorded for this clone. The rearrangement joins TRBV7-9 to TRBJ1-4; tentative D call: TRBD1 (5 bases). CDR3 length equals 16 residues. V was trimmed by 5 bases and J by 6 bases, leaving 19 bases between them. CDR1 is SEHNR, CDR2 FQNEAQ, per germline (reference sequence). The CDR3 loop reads CASSPKGRAVDEKLFF. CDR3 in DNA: TGTGCCAGCAGCCCTAAGGGGCGGGCAGTTGATGAAAAACTGTTTTTT. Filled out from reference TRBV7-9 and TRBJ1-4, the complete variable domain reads DTGVSQNPRHKITKRGQNVTFRCDPISEHNRLYWYRQTLGQGPEFLTYFQNEAQLEKSRLLSDRFSAERPKGSFSTLEIQRTEQGDSAMYLCASSPKGRAVDEKLFFGSGTQLSVL.

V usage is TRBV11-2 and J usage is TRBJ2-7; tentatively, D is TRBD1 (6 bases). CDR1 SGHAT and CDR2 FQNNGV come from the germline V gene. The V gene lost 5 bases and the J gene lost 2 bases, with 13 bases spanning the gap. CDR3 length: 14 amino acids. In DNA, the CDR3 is TGTGCCAGCAGCCCTCGACAGGAGACCTACGAGCAGTACTTC. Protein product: CASSPRQETYEQYF.

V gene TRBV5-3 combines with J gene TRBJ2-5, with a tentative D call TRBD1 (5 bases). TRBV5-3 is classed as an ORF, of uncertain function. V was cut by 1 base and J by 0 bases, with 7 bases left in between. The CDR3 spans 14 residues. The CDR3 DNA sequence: TGTGCCAGAAGCTTGTTACAGGACCAAGAGACCCAGTACTTC. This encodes CARSLLQDQETQYF.

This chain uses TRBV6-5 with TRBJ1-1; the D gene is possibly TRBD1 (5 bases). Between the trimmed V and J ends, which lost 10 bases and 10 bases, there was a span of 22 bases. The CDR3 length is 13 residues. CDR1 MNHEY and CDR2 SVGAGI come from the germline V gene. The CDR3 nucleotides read TGTGCCACCGAAGTCCCCCGGGGACGGGGAGCTTTCTTT. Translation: CATEVPRGRGAFF.

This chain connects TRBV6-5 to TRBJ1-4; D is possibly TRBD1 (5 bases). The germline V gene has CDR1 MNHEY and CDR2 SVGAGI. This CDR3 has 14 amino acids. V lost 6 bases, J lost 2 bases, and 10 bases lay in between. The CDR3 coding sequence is TGTGCCAGCAGCTCCCGGGACACTAATGAAAAACTGTTTTTT. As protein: CASSSRDTNEKLFF.

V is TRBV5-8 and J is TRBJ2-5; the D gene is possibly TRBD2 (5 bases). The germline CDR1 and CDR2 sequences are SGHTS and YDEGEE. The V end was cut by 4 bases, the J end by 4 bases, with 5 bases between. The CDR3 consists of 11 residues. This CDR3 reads CASSRGETQYF. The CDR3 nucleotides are TGTGCCAGCAGCCGGGGAGAGACCCAGTACTTC.

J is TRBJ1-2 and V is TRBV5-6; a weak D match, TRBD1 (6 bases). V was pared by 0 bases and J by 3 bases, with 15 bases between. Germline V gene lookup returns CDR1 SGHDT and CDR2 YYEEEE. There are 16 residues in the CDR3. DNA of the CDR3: TGTGCCAGCAGCTTGGCCGGCGGGGGCCCAGACTATGGCTACACCTTC. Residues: CASSLAGGGPDYGYTF.

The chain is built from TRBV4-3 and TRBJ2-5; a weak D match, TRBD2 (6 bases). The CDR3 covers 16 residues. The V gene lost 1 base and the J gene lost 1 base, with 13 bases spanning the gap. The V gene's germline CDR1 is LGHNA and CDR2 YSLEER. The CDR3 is CASSQVGAGGQETQYF. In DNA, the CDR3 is TGCGCCAGCAGCCAAGTAGGGGCCGGGGGCCAAGAGACCCAGTACTTC.

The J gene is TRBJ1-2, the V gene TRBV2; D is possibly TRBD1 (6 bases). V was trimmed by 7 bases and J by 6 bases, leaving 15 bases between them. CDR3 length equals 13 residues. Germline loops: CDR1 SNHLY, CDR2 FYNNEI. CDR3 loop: CASKTGQRDGYTF. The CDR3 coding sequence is TGTGCCAGCAAGACAGGACAACGGGATGGCTACACCTTC.

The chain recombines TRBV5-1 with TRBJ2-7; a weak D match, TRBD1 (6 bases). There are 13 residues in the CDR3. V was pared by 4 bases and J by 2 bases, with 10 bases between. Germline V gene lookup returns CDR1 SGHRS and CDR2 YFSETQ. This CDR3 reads CASSVQGTYEQYF. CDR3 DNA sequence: TGCGCCAGCAGCGTACAGGGTACCTACGAGCAGTACTTC.

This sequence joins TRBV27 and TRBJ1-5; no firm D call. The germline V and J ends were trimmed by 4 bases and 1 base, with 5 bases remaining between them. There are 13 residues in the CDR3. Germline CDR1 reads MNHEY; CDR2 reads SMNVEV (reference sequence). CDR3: CASSSLSNQPQHF. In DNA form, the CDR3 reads TGTGCCAGCAGTTCCCTGAGCAATCAGCCCCAGCATTTT.